This TCR beta chain was found in a study of CD8+ T cells in alopecia areata. Extracted RNA was reverse transcribed, and the resulting cDNA served as sequencing template. Sequenced by immunoSEQ multiplex PCR; TCRdb stores in-frame clones only, minus some. The sample holds about 140,000 clones; 82% are singletons and the top ten take around 25%. Germline loops: CDR1 SGHAT, CDR2 FQNNGV. The CDR3 has 14 residues. Trimming pared 5 bases from V and 6 bases from J, leaving 14 bases between. As for treatment: oral pan-JAK inhibitor, 5-10 mg twice daily. This receptor was taken from a human donor with alopecia areata. The chain recombines TRBV11-2 with TRBJ2-1; a possible D gene is TRBD1 (5 bases). The sequences come from CD8+ T cells sorted from blood, collected at week 4, from a patient treated with tofacitinib. The CDR3 DNA follows: TGTGCCAGCAGCCCGCAAGGGGTAACCAATGAGCAGTTCTTC. Translated: CASSPQGVTNEQFF.